The clone carrying this TCR beta chain was picked up one time. As yet, its antigen is unknown. The V segment lost 4 bases and the J segment 7 bases; nucleotides outside the gene matches: 10. CDR3 length: 15 residues. Germline values: CDR1 SGHTA, CDR2 FQGNSA. The template for TCR beta VDJ and CDR3 sequence profiling was genomic DNA. In TCRdb, the reads were re-called with MiXCR into one record per CDR3 protein. Of a few hundred thousand distinct CDR3 sequences in the sample, just under 70% are singletons; the top ten hold less than 4%. This sample is part of a study of CD8+CD57+ T cells in acquired aplastic anemia. The wider study: On average, sorted CD4+ and CD8+ cells gave about 2.9 ug of DNA.

Study-wide results and limits: For CD8+ Simpson's diversity, patients and controls showed no significant difference. Roughly 29 was the count of CD8+ CDR3 sequences that patients shared with controls.

The J gene is TRBJ2-1, the V gene TRBV7-2; 7 nucleotides match TRBD2. The sample was sorted CD4+, CD8+, or CD8+CD57+ T cells (not recorded which) from PBMCs. The clonotype was recovered from a human donor in good health, serving as a control. CDR3 loop: CASSSQSGAGNEQFF. In DNA form, the CDR3 reads TGTGCCAGCAGCTCGCAAAGCGGGGCGGGGAATGAGCAGTTCTTC.